These 13 T cell receptor beta chains were all obtained from the same sample, sequenced in a study of CD8+ T cells in alopecia areata. Extracted RNA was reverse transcribed into cDNA, the sequencing template. Generated by immunoSEQ multiplex PCR, the TCRdb table keeps only in-frame clones and is missing some. Of 200,000 or so clones in the sample, approximately 60% were seen once. Input material: CD8+ T cells sorted from blood. These TCRs come from a human donor in good health.

This sequence joins TRBV5-6 and TRBJ2-7; D could derive from TRBD1 or TRBD2 (5 bases each). The germline V gene has CDR1 SGHDT and CDR2 YYEEEE. Trimming removed 5 bases at V and 6 bases at J, with 15 bases between. There are 13 residues in the CDR3. The CDR3 DNA reads as TGTGCCAGCAGGCTTTTTCGGGACCTCGAGCAGTACTTC. It encodes CASRLFRDLEQYF.

This chain connects TRBV4-1 to TRBJ1-1; maybe TRBD1 (6 bases). This CDR3 is built from 15 residues. V lost 3 bases and J 4 bases, leaving 15 bases between the germline ends. Germline assignment: CDR1 MGHRA and CDR2 YSYEKL. CDR3 nucleotides: TGCGCCAGCAGCCAGTTGATGTCCAGGGGCACTGAAGCTTTCTTT. Protein product: CASSQLMSRGTEAFF.

V is TRBV4-2 and J is TRBJ2-1, with TRBD2 identical over 11 bases. This CDR3 is 16 amino acids long. Germline CDR1 and CDR2: LGHNA and YNFKEQ. The J segment lost 5 bases and the V segment lost 4 bases, leaving 7 bases of the junction unmatched. Here the CDR3 reads CASSLRLAGTNNEQFF. CDR3 DNA: TGTGCCAGCAGCCTCCGACTAGCGGGGACCAACAATGAGCAGTTCTTC.

There are a few counts of this clone. This rearrangement joins TRBV2 to TRBJ1-6; tentative D call: TRBD1 (5 bases). This CDR3 comprises 16 residues. V lost 0 bases and J 6 bases, leaving 12 bases between the germline ends. Germline CDR1 and CDR2: SNHLY and FYNNEI. The chain's CDR3 is CASSEASAGLNSPLHF. CDR3 DNA: TGTGCCAGCAGTGAAGCGTCGGCAGGGCTTAATTCACCCCTCCACTTT. Based on the CDR3 plus reference TRBV2 and TRBJ1-6, the full variable domain is EPEVTQTPSHQVTQMGQEVILRCVPISNHLYFYWYRQILGQKVEFLVSFYNNEISEKSEIFDDQFSVERPDGSNFTLKIRSTKLEDSAMYFCASSEASAGLNSPLHFGNGTRLTVT.

This clone was seen a few times. The same CDR3 also results from other DNA sequences found in this sample. Here the CDR3 reads CSVGGTANTEAFF. DNA of the CDR3: TGCAGCGTCGGGGGGACAGCGAACACTGAAGCTTTCTTT. The chain employs TRBV29-1 and TRBJ1-1; 7 bases are shared with TRBD1. The trim removed 6 bases at V and 1 base at J, leaving 5 bases unmatched. This CDR3 contains 13 residues. Germline-derived CDR1 and CDR2 are SQVTM and ANQGSEA.

This clone was counted a few times. The chain couples TRBV27 to TRBJ2-2; the match to TRBD1 covers 9 bases. The CDR3 totals 15 residues. Germline loops: CDR1 MNHEY, CDR2 SMNVEV (reference sequence). Trimming took 5 bases from V and 3 from J; bases not matched to a gene: 4. The CDR3 DNA is TGTGCCAGCAGTACCTGGACAGGGGACACCGGGGAGCTGTTTTTT. Amino acids: CASSTWTGDTGELFF.

The chain links TRBV5-1 to TRBJ1-4; a possible D gene is TRBD1 (6 bases). The germline V gene encodes CDR1 SGHRS and CDR2 YFSETQ. The ends were cut back, 4 bases at V and 13 bases at J, with 11 bases in the middle. The CDR3 contains 11 residues. For the CDR3, the DNA is TGCGCCAGCAGCGTCGGACAGCTACTGTTTTTT. It specifies CASSVGQLLFF. Full variable domain (missing parts from reference TRBV5-1 and TRBJ1-4): KAGVTQTPRYLIKTRGQQVTLSCSPISGHRSVSWYQQTPGQGLQFLFEYFSETQRNKGNFPGRFSGRQFSNSRSEMNVSTLELGDSALYLCASSVGQLLFFGSGTQLSVL.

This clone was seen more than once but under ten times. V is TRBV29-1 and J is TRBJ1-3, with D tentatively TRBD1 (6 bases). V was cut by 3 bases and J by 1 base, with 10 bases left in between. The CDR3 contains 14 residues. CDR1 is SQVTM and CDR2 is ANQGSEA in the germline V gene. The CDR3, as DNA: TGCAGCGTTGACCCGGACAGTTCTGGAAACACCATATATTTT. It specifies CSVDPDSSGNTIYF.

J is TRBJ2-7 and V is TRBV6-6; 7 bases fit TRBD1. Germline V lookup: CDR1 MNHNY, CDR2 SVGAGI (reference sequence). J was trimmed by 6 bases and V by 8 bases; bases with no gene match: 13. The CDR3 sequence is 14 residues long. The CDR3, as DNA: TGTGCCAGCGGGGAACAGGGGCTTTCGGGCGAGCAGTACTTC. Residues: CASGEQGLSGEQYF.

This clone was counted only a few times. This rearrangement joins TRBV5-1 to TRBJ2-5; no firm D call. Germline V gene lookup returns CDR1 SGHRS and CDR2 YFSETQ. V shed 0 bases and J shed 2 bases, with 5 bases lying between them. This CDR3 contains 13 residues. The CDR3 nucleotides are TGCGCCAGCAGCTTGGTGAGACAAGAGACCCAGTACTTC. Its protein is CASSLVRQETQYF.

This clone is a singleton in its sample. This chain's CDR3 is CASSYPELAGPPEQYF. CDR3 sequence (DNA): TGTGCCAGCAGTTATCCTGAACTAGCGGGCCCTCCCGAGCAGTACTTC. The J gene is TRBJ2-7, the V gene TRBV6-5; the match to TRBD2 covers 9 bases. Per the germline V gene, CDR1 is MNHEY and CDR2 is SVGAGI. V was clipped by 3 bases and J by 6 bases; unmatched bases: 12. The CDR3 spans 16 residues.

This chain uses TRBV6-5 with TRBJ1-1, with TRBD1 matching 11 bases. Germline lookup yields CDR1 MNHEY and CDR2 SVGAGI. The V gene end was trimmed by 6 bases and the J gene end by 4 bases; junction bases not matched to a gene: 4. The CDR3 covers 14 residues. The DNA for the CDR3 is TGTGCCAGCAGGGCCGGACAGGGGGCCACTGAAGCTTTCTTT. This sequence encodes CASRAGQGATEAFF.

The chain is built from TRBV4-1 and TRBJ1-2, with D uncertain. V was trimmed by 1 base and J by 4 bases, leaving 7 bases between them. The CDR3 consists of 13 residues. CDR1 is MGHRA and CDR2 is YSYEKL in the germline V gene. The CDR3 region is CASSQVGIYGYTF. DNA for the CDR3: TGCGCCAGCAGCCAAGTCGGGATCTATGGCTACACCTTC.